The text below deals with one T cell receptor beta chain. Only in-frame clones appear in the TCRdb table, and some are missing; sequencing was by immunoSEQ multiplex PCR. Found here are fewer than 800,000 clones, more than 80% of them singletons; the top ten hold about 1.5%. Treatment reported: 15 to 20 received Ad26.COV2.S at low or high dose, single or two shots; roughly five received placebo; per-sample allocation not given. On day 63 after the first injection, vaccine and placebo recipients gave samples. The data were taken from a study of Ad26.COV2.S vaccination and SARS-CoV-2 variants. The germline gives CDR1 SGDLS, CDR2 YYNGEE. Trimming removed 2 bases from V and 1 base from J, with 13 bases in between. The CDR3 is made up of 16 amino acids.

This TCR was sampled from a person aged 18 to 65 who received the Ad26.COV2.S COVID-19 vaccine or a placebo. The chain carries TRBV9 and TRBJ1-5; D is possibly TRBD1 (5 bases). Here the sequenced sample was peripheral blood, taken in a trial of Ad26.COV2.S vaccine versus placebo. In DNA form, the CDR3 reads TGTGCCAGCAGCGTGGGGGTGGGAACAAGCAATCAGCCCCAGCATTTT. Encoded protein: CASSVGVGTSNQPQHF.